These 32 T cell receptor beta chains were sequenced from one sample in a study of T and B cells in COVID-19 patients. BIOMED2 TRB-A/B primer pools were used in multiplex TRB PCR. TCRdb fed the multiplex PCR reads into MiXCR, producing one record per CDR3 protein. Found here are about 17,000 distinct CDR3 sequences, 25% to 35% of them singletons; the top ten hold approximately 4.5%. Each TRB amplification used about 230-550 ng of genomic DNA from blood. The sample consisted of blood. The receptor source for this set is a human donor who had recovered from COVID-19.

This rearrangement joins TRBV20-1 to TRBJ1-2, with D hard to call. This CDR3 is 16 amino acids long. V was pared by 0 bases and J by 7 bases, with 21 bases between. From germline, CDR1 is DFQATT and CDR2 SNEGSKA (reference sequence). CDR3: CSARDARGSGDRGYTF. In DNA form, the CDR3 reads TGCAGTGCTAGAGATGCCCGAGGTTCCGGGGATCGTGGCTACACCTTC.

Points on this clonotype: Just one base apart from a much larger clone, this may be a read error. This rearrangement joins TRBV6-5 to TRBJ2-1; 9 bases are shared with TRBD1. CDR3 length: 14 amino acids. V dropped 6 bases and J dropped 10; count of bases not matched to a gene: 10. Germline V gives CDR1 MNHEY, CDR2 SVGAGI. CDR3 in DNA: TGTGCCAGCAGGCCGGGACAGGGAACCTACGAGCAGTTCTTC. Translating it yields CASRPGQGTYEQFF.

This clonotype was seen only a few times. The DNA of the CDR3 is TGCGCCAGCAGCCCAGAGACAGGGATCTATAATTCACCCCTCCACTTT. It is translated as CASSPETGIYNSPLHF. The chain couples TRBV4-3 to TRBJ1-6, with 7 bases matching TRBD1. The trim removed 4 bases at V and 3 bases at J, leaving 6 bases unmatched. This CDR3 spans 16 amino acids. Germline lookup yields CDR1 LGHNA and CDR2 YSLEER.

By share, this clonotype ranks as medium-sized. The chain couples TRBV29-1 to TRBJ2-5; maybe TRBD2 (6 bases). Trimming shortened V by 8 bases and J by 5 bases, and 18 bases separated the two germline ends. The CDR3 is 13 amino acids. Germline assignment: CDR1 SQVTM and CDR2 ANQGSEA. DNA of the CDR3: TGCAGCACCGGGAGCGGTGCGGAGGAGACCCAGTACTTC. Translated, it gives CSTGSGAEETQYF.

This sequence joins TRBV20-1 and TRBJ2-2, with D uncertain. This CDR3 has 14 amino acids. Germline CDR1 is DFQATT and CDR2 is SNEGSKA (reference sequence). V lost 1 base to trimming and J lost 4 bases, with 10 bases between them. In nucleotides, the CDR3 is TGCAGTGCTAGAGTTTCGACTGGCACCGGGGAGCTGTTTTTT. Translation gives CSARVSTGTGELFF.

J is TRBJ1-6 and V is TRBV13; no reliable D call. The germline V and J ends were trimmed by 4 bases and 7 bases, with 20 bases remaining between them. The germline gives CDR1 PRHDT, CDR2 FYEKMQ (reference sequence). The CDR3 extends over 17 amino acids. The CDR3 sequence: CASSSRAFGVGNSPLHF. Written as DNA, the CDR3 is TGTGCCAGCAGCTCCCGGGCGTTCGGTGTAGGGAATTCACCCCTCCACTTT.

This clonotype was seen ten or more times. The rearrangement uses TRBV19 and TRBJ1-1; D is ambiguous. The germline CDR1 and CDR2 sequences are LNHDA and SQIVND (reference sequence). V lost 6 bases and J 13 bases, leaving 21 bases between the germline ends. This CDR3 comprises 13 residues. This chain's CDR3 is CASSPHSGQLGFF. CDR3 sequence (DNA): TGTGCCAGTAGCCCCCACTCCGGGCAGTTGGGTTTCTTT.

The J gene is TRBJ1-2, the V gene TRBV24-1; 7 nucleotides align to TRBD1. V dropped 4 bases and J dropped 8; count of bases not matched to a gene: 15. The germline CDR1 and CDR2 sequences are KGHDR and SFDVKD. CDR3 size: 16 residues. For the CDR3, the DNA is TGTGCCACCAGTGACCGCCGGGCAGGGGGAGTAGGAGGCTACACCTTC. Translation: CATSDRRAGGVGGYTF.

In its sample, this clonotype was seen a few times. The genes are TRBV4-3 and TRBJ2-1; D not certain. Between the trimmed V and J ends, which lost 1 base and 0 bases, there was a span of 7 bases. Per the germline V gene, CDR1 is LGHNA and CDR2 is YSLEER. CDR3 length equals 15 residues. The CDR3 protein is CASSQGVSSYNEQFF. CDR3 DNA sequence: TGCGCCAGCAGCCAAGGGGTGAGCTCCTACAATGAGCAGTTCTTC.

This clonotype was observed many times. The chain is built from TRBV6-5 and TRBJ1-2; TRBD1 might be the D (5 bases). The CDR3 covers 13 residues. The germline V gene has CDR1 MNHEY and CDR2 SVGAGI. Trimming cost V 3 bases and J 10 bases, with 15 bases left between them. The CDR3 spells CASSYSGGEPYTF. The CDR3 DNA is TGTGCCAGCAGTTATAGCGGAGGGGAACCCTACACCTTC.

This clonotype was picked up many times. J is TRBJ1-2 and V is TRBV6-5; TRBD1 is a possible D gene (5 bases). The CDR3 length is 14 residues. Germline V gene lookup returns CDR1 MNHEY and CDR2 SVGAGI. The germline V and J ends were trimmed by 3 bases and 2 bases, with 10 bases remaining between them. The CDR3 is CASSYGRDNYGYTF. The CDR3 bases are TGTGCCAGCAGTTATGGGCGGGACAACTATGGCTACACCTTC.

This clonotype was seen more than once but under ten times. This chain uses TRBV7-2 with TRBJ2-1; 8 bases align to TRBD2. V gave up 4 bases and J gave up 0 bases; unmatched junction bases: 5. The CDR3 totals 16 residues. Germline lookup yields CDR1 SGHTA and CDR2 FQGNSA. The DNA of the CDR3 is TGTGCCAGCAGCTGGACTAGCCCCAGCTCCTACAATGAGCAGTTCTTC. Amino acid sequence: CASSWTSPSSYNEQFF.

This clonotype showed up just a few times. The chain combines TRBV24-1 with TRBJ2-6, with D uncertain. This CDR3 is 14 amino acids long. Germline CDR1 reads KGHDR; CDR2 reads SFDVKD. V was clipped by 3 bases and J by 4 bases, with 6 bases between them. The CDR3 sequence: CATSDEQGANVLTF. The DNA for the CDR3 is TGTGCCACCAGTGATGAACAAGGGGCCAACGTCCTGACTTTC.

About this clonotype: A much larger clone sits a single nucleotide away, making a read error possible. The V and J genes are TRBV6-5 and TRBJ2-1; D may be TRBD1 or TRBD2 (6 bases each). The better agreement between TRBJ2-7 and the DNA end casts doubt on the J call. The CDR3 has 15 amino acids. Germline V lookup: CDR1 MNHEY, CDR2 SVGAGI. The CDR3 loop reads CASSRRGVTYNEQYF. CDR3 nucleotide sequence: TGTGCCAGCAGTAGGAGGGGGGTTACCTACAATGAGCAGTACTTC.

This clonotype has at least ten counts. The chain uses TRBV19 and TRBJ1-1, with 7 bases that match TRBD1. CDR1 and CDR2 from the germline V gene are LNHDA and SQIVND (reference sequence). The J segment lost 5 bases and the V segment lost 11 bases, leaving 20 bases of the junction unmatched. This CDR3 comprises 16 residues. CDR3 sequence reads: CAAMGMPGGSDTEAFF. CDR3 in DNA: TGTGCCGCCATGGGGATGCCAGGGGGGTCAGATACTGAAGCTTTCTTT.

This clonotype occurred many times. The chain carries TRBV6-2 or TRBV6-3 and TRBJ2-3, with D perhaps given as TRBD1 or TRBD2 (6 bases each). V gave up 7 bases and J gave up 2 bases, with 13 bases separating them. The V gene's germline CDR1 is MNHEY and CDR2 SVGEGT. The CDR3 contains 14 residues. CDR3 DNA: TGTGCCAGCAAAAAGGGGGGTAACACAGATACGCAGTATTTT. Translation: CASKKGGNTDTQYF.

By frequency in the sample, this clonotype is large. J is TRBJ1-2 and V is TRBV6-5; D might be TRBD1 (5 bases). Germline V lookup: CDR1 MNHEY, CDR2 SVGAGI. There are 15 residues in the CDR3. V lost 0 bases to trimming and J lost 5 bases, with 13 bases between them. The CDR3: CASSYSNRNLYGYTF. The CDR3 coding sequence is TGTGCCAGCAGTTACTCGAACAGGAACCTTTATGGCTACACCTTC.

This chain joins TRBV6-2 or TRBV6-3 and TRBJ2-7; 11 nucleotides agree with TRBD2. V was clipped by 2 bases and J by 0 bases; unmatched bases: 3. Germline assignment: CDR1 MNHEY and CDR2 SVGEGT. The CDR3 contains 16 residues. The CDR3 here is CASSYALAGGSYEQYF. CDR3 nucleotides: TGTGCCAGCAGTTACGCCCTAGCGGGGGGCTCCTACGAGCAGTACTTC.

This clonotype was observed many times. The chain carries TRBV6-6 and TRBJ2-1; possibly TRBD2 for D (5 bases). Trimming shortened V by 7 bases and J by 13 bases, and 14 bases separated the two germline ends. Germline lookup yields CDR1 MNHNY and CDR2 SVGAGI (reference sequence). The CDR3 has 11 residues. CDR3: CASTAGRIQFF. CDR3 DNA: TGTGCCAGCACTGCGGGTCGGATACAGTTCTTC.

This clonotype was observed a single time. The chain links TRBV7-2 to TRBJ1-5; no reliable D call. The germline V and J ends were trimmed by 5 bases and 3 bases, with 11 bases remaining between them. The CDR3 consists of 14 residues. Germline lookup yields CDR1 SGHTA and CDR2 FQGNSA. In DNA form, the CDR3 reads TGTGCCAGCAGCCCCGGGATCTCCAATCAGCCCCAGCATTTT. It is translated as CASSPGISNQPQHF. The whole variable domain, filled in from reference TRBV7-2 and TRBJ1-5, reads GAGVSQSPSNKVTEKGKDVELRCDPISGHTALYWYRQSLGQGLEFLIYFQGNSAPDKSGLPSDRFSAERTGGSVSTLTIQRTQQEDSAVYLCASSPGISNQPQHFGDGTRLSIL.

The chain couples TRBV18 to TRBJ1-2; no firm D call. V was cut by 3 bases and J by 0 bases, with 5 bases left in between. Germline CDR1 is KGHSH and CDR2 is LQKENI. The CDR3 contains 13 residues. DNA for the CDR3: TGTGCCAGCTCACCGACCACTAACTATGGCTACACCTTC. This sequence encodes CASSPTTNYGYTF.

This chain joins TRBV6-2 or TRBV6-3 and TRBJ1-1; D remains ambiguous. V was trimmed by 0 bases and J by 0 bases, leaving 11 bases between them. Germline V lookup: CDR1 MNHEY, CDR2 SVGEGT. The CDR3 runs to 16 residues. CDR3 nucleotide sequence: TGTGCCAGCAGTTACTCTCTGACAAGCCTGAACACTGAAGCTTTCTTT. Translating gives CASSYSLTSLNTEAFF.

This clonotype is medium-sized (0.01 to 0.1%). CDR3 in DNA: TGCAGCGTCGGGGGGGGAGAGACCCAGTACTTC. It yields the protein CSVGGGETQYF. The chain uses TRBV29-1 and TRBJ2-5; 8 bases are a match to TRBD2. The CDR3 sequence is 11 residues long. Germline V CDR1 and CDR2: SQVTM, ANQGSEA. The junction had 1 base not matched to a gene; V was cut back by 6 bases and J by 4 bases.

The V gene is TRBV7-6, the J gene TRBJ1-4; 10 bases are a match to TRBD1. Unmatched junction bases numbered 7, after V lost 3 bases and J lost 12 bases. Per germline, CDR1 SGHVS and CDR2 FNYEAQ. The length of the CDR3 is 14 residues. For the CDR3, the DNA is TGTGCCAGCAGCTTTGGACAGACAGGGGGCCAACTGTTTTTT. This codes for CASSFGQTGGQLFF. Together with reference TRBV7-6 and TRBJ1-4, the CDR3 gives the full variable domain: GAGVSQSPRYKVTKRGQDVALRCDPISGHVSLYWYRQALGQGPEFLTYFNYEAQQDKSGLPNDRFSAERPEGSISTLTIQRTEQRDSAMYRCASSFGQTGGQLFFGSGTQLSVL.

This clonotype has more than one count but fewer than ten. The chain recombines TRBV10-3 with TRBJ2-5, with D maybe TRBD1 (6 bases). CDR1 and CDR2 (germline): ENHRY, SYGVKD. CDR3 length: 14 amino acids. V was clipped by 6 bases and J by 0 bases, with 11 bases between them. The CDR3 loop reads CAISLNRDQETQYF. In DNA, the CDR3 is TGTGCCATCAGCCTCAACAGGGACCAAGAGACCCAGTACTTC.

The chain employs TRBV7-2 and TRBJ1-2, with a possible D match to TRBD1 (6 bases). V lost 3 bases to trimming and J lost 3 bases, with 11 bases between them. Looked up from germline, CDR1 is SGHTA and CDR2 is FQGNSA. The CDR3 runs to 14 residues. CDR3 in DNA: TGTGCCAGCAGCTTTCGACAGGATGACTATGGCTACACCTTC. This encodes CASSFRQDDYGYTF.

Within the sample, this clonotype is medium-sized (0.01 to 0.1%). The gene calls are TRBV19 and TRBJ2-3, with 12 bases aligning to TRBD1. This CDR3 has 16 amino acids. CDR1 and CDR2 (germline): LNHDA, SQIVND (reference sequence). J was trimmed by 4 bases and V by 5 bases; bases with no gene match: 7. The CDR3 reads CASSPYGTGGADTQYF. The CDR3 DNA reads TGTGCCAGTAGTCCGTACGGGACAGGGGGCGCAGATACGCAGTATTTT.

By share of the sample, this clonotype is medium-sized. The chain links TRBV29-1 to TRBJ2-2; 7 bases are a match to TRBD2. The germline V gene has CDR1 SQVTM and CDR2 ANQGSEA. Trimming at V came to 7 bases and at J to 7 bases, leaving 12 bases not matched to a gene. The CDR3 has 14 residues. The CDR3, as DNA: TGCAGCGCTTCTCCGCTGCGGGGGAGCGGGGAGCTGTTTTTT. Translation: CSASPLRGSGELFF.

This clonotype has at least ten counts. This sequence joins TRBV6-2 or TRBV6-3 and TRBJ2-5; 12 nucleotides line up with TRBD2. Germline CDR1 and CDR2: MNHEY and SVGEGT. This CDR3 region has 14 residues. The J segment lost 4 bases and the V segment lost 7 bases, leaving 4 bases of the junction unmatched. CDR3 in DNA: TGTGCCAGCACCCTAGCGGGGGGGCCAGAGACCCAGTACTTC. Amino acids: CASTLAGGPETQYF.

The chain links TRBV4-3 to TRBJ2-5; no definite D call. Between the trimmed V and J ends, which lost 4 bases and 0 bases, there was a span of 6 bases. The CDR3 spans 13 residues. Germline lookup yields CDR1 LGHNA and CDR2 YSLEER. The CDR3 coding sequence is TGCGCCAGCAGCCCGCAAAACCAAGAGACCCAGTACTTC. It specifies CASSPQNQETQYF.

At least ten counts were recorded for this clonotype. The V gene is TRBV6-2 or TRBV6-3, the J gene TRBJ2-5; tentatively, D is TRBD2 (6 bases). The V end was cut by 2 bases, the J end by 1 base, with 14 bases between. This CDR3 is built from 16 residues. CDR1 is MNHEY and CDR2 is SVGEGT in the germline V gene. CDR3 loop: CASSYVSSGRQETQYF. Written as DNA, the CDR3 is TGTGCCAGCAGTTACGTTTCCAGCGGGCGCCAAGAGACCCAGTACTTC.

There are a few counts of this clonotype. The gene calls are TRBV6-5 and TRBJ1-2; 8 bases fit TRBD1. CDR3 length equals 14 residues. Unmatched junction bases numbered 3, after V lost 0 bases and J lost 6 bases. CDR1 is MNHEY, CDR2 SVGAGI, per germline. The CDR3 loop reads CASSYSTGVNGYTF. The CDR3 DNA follows: TGTGCCAGCAGTTACTCGACAGGGGTAAATGGCTACACCTTC.